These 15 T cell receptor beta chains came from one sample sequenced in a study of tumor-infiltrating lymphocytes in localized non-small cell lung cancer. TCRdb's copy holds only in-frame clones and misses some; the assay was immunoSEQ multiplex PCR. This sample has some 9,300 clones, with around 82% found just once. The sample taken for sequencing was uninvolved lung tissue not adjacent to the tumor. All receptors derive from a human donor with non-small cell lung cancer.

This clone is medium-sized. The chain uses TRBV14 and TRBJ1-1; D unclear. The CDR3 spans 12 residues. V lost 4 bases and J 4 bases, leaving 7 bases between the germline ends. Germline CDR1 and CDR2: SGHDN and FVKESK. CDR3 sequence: CASSPWGTEAFF. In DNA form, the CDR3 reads TGTGCCAGCAGCCCATGGGGCACTGAAGCTTTCTTT.

Here the CDR3 reads CASSTGTANTEAFF. DNA for the CDR3: TGTGCCAGCAGCACTGGGACGGCGAACACTGAAGCTTTCTTT. The chain joins TRBV6-6 to TRBJ1-1; D perhaps matches TRBD1 (5 bases). Trimming pared 6 bases from V and 1 base from J, leaving 12 bases between. Germline CDR1 MNHNY, CDR2 SVGAGI (reference sequence). The CDR3 runs 14 residues.

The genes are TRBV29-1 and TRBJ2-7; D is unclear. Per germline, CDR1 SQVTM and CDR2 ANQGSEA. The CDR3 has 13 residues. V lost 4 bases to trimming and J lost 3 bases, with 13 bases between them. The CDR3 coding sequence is TGCAGCGTTGGCGCCCGACTGAGCTACGAGCAGTACTTC. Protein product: CSVGARLSYEQYF.

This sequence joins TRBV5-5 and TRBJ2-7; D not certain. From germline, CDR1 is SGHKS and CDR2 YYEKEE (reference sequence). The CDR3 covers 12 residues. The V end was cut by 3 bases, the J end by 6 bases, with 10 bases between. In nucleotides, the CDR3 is TGTGCCAGCAGCTCTCTCGCCGGCGAGCAGTACTTC. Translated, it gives CASSSLAGEQYF. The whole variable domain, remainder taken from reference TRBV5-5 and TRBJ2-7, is DAGVTQSPTHLIKTRGQQVTLRCSPISGHKSVSWYQQVLGQGPQFIFQYYEKEERGRGNFPDRFSARQFPNYSSELNVNALLLGDSALYLCASSSLAGEQYFGPGTRLTVT.

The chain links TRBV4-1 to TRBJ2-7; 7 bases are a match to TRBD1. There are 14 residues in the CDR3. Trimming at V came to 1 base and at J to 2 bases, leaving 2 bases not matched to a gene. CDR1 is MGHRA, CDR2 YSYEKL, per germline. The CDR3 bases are TGCGCCAGCAGCCAAGCTACAGGGGCCTACGAGCAGTACTTC. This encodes CASSQATGAYEQYF.

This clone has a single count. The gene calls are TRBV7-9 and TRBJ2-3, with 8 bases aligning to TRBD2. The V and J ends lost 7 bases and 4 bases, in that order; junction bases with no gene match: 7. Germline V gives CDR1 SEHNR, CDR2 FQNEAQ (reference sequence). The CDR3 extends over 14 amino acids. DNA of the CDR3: TGTGCCAGCAACCTAGCGGGTATGGCAGATACGCAGTATTTT. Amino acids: CASNLAGMADTQYF.

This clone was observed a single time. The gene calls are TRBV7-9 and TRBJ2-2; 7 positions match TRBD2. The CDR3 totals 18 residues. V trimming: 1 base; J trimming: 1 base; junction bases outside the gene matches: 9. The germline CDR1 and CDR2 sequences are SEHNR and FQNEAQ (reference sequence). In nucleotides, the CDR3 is TGTGCCAGCAGCTTAGAATTATCGGTAGCGGGGAACACCGGGGAGCTGTTTTTT. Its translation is CASSLELSVAGNTGELFF.

The CDR3 here is CASSPRTSTDTQYF. CDR3 coding DNA: TGCGCCAGCAGCCCTCGGACTAGCACAGATACGCAGTATTTT. V usage is TRBV5-1 and J usage is TRBJ2-3, with D possibly TRBD2 on 5 matching bases. CDR3 length: 14 residues. The V gene lost 4 bases and the J gene lost 0 bases, with 9 bases spanning the gap. Germline lookup yields CDR1 SGHRS and CDR2 YFSETQ.

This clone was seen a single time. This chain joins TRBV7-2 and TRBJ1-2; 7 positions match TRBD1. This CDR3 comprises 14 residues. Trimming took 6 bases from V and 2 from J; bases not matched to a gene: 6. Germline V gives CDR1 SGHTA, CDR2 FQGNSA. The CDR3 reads CASRPGTANYGYTF. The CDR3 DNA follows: TGTGCCAGCAGACCAGGGACAGCCAACTATGGCTACACCTTC.

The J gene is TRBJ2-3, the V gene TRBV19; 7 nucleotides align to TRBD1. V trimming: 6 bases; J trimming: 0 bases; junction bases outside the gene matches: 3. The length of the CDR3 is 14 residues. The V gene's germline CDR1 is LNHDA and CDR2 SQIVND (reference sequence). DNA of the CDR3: TGTGCCAGTAGGACGGACAGGAGCACAGATACGCAGTATTTT. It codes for CASRTDRSTDTQYF.

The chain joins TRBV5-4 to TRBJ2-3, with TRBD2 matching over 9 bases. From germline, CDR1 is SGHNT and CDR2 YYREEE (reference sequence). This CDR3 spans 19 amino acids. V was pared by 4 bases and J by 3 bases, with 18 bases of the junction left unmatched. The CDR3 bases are TGTGCCAGCAGCGGCGGGGGGGCGTCTTGGGCCCGTGGTACAGATACGCAGTATTTT. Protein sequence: CASSGGGASWARGTDTQYF.

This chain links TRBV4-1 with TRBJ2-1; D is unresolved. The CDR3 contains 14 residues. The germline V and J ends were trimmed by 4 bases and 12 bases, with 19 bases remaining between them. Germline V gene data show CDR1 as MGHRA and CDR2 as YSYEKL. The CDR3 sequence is CASSPYGLGVMQFF. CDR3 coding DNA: TGCGCCAGCAGCCCTTATGGGCTTGGTGTTATGCAGTTCTTC.

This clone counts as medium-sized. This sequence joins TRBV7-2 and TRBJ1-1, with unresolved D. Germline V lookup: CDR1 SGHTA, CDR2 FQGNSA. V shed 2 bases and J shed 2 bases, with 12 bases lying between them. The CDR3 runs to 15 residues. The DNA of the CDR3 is TGTGCCAGCAGCTTATACTTAGGGCCAAACACTGAAGCTTTCTTT. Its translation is CASSLYLGPNTEAFF.

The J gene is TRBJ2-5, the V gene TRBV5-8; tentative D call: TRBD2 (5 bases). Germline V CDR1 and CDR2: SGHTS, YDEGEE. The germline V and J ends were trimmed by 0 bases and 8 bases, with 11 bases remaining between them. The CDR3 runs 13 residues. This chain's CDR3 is CASSLEGRGTQYF. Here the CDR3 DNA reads TGTGCCAGCAGCTTGGAAGGACGGGGAACCCAGTACTTC.

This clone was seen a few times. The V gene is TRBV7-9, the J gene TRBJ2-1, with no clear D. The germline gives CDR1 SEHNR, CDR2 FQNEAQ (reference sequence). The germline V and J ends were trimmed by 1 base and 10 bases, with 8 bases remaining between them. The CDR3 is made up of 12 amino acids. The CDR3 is CASSLDGREQFF. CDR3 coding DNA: TGTGCCAGCAGCTTAGACGGTCGAGAGCAGTTCTTC. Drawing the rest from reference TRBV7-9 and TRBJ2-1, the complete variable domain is DTGVSQNPRHKITKRGQNVTFRCDPISEHNRLYWYRQTLGQGPEFLTYFQNEAQLEKSRLLSDRFSAERPKGSFSTLEIQRTEQGDSAMYLCASSLDGREQFFGPGTRLTVL.